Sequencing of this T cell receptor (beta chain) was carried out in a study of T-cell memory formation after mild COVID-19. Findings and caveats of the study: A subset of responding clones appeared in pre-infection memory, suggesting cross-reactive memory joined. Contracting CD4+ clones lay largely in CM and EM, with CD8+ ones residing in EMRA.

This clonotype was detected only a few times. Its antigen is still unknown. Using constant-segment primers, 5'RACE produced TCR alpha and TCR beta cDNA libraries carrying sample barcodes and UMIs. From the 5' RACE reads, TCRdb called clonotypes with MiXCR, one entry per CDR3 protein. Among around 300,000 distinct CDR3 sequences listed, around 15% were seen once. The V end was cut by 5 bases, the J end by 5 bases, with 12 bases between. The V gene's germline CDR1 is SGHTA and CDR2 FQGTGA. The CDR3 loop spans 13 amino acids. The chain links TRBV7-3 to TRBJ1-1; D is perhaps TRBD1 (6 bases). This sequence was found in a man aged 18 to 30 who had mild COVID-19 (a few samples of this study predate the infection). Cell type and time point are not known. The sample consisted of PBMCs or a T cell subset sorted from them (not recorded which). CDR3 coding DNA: TGTGCCAGCAGCCCACAACAGGGAACTGAAGCTTTCTTT. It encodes CASSPQQGTEAFF.